The 14 T cell receptor beta chains given below trace back to one sample, sequenced in a study of spatial heterogeneity in lung cancer. TCRdb re-analysed the 5' RACE reads in MiXCR, keeping a single row per CDR3 protein. The sample records around 47,000 distinct CDR3 sequences, around 6.7% being singletons. Described time point: blood at routine non-recurrence follow-up after resection. No cells were sorted before sequencing. The whole RNA sequenced was extracted from tumor, nontumor lung or frozen PBMC. The sequencing used PBMCs, collected at follow-up. Receptors were obtained from a female donor with early-stage non-small cell lung cancer.

This clonotype was detected a few times. This CDR3 reads CASTLGLAASTDTQYF. CDR3 in DNA: TGTGCCAGTACCCTGGGACTAGCGGCTAGCACAGATACGCAGTATTTT. The chain couples TRBV19 to TRBJ2-3; 11 bases are shared with TRBD2. CDR1 is LNHDA and CDR2 is SQIVND in the germline V gene (reference sequence). CDR3 length: 16 amino acids. Trimming cost V 7 bases and J 0 bases; bases outside gene matches: 6.

This clonotype came up many times. V is TRBV20-1 and J is TRBJ2-5; D gene uncertain. V was trimmed by 7 bases and J by 3 bases, leaving 18 bases between them. The CDR3 sequence is 14 residues long. Germline V gene lookup returns CDR1 DFQATT and CDR2 SNEGSKA (reference sequence). CDR3 coding DNA: TGCAGTGTCCTACCAAAGGGCCCAAAAGAGACCCAGTACTTC. Its protein product is CSVLPKGPKETQYF.

This clonotype was counted at least ten times. The chain joins TRBV5-1 to TRBJ1-6; 7 nucleotides agree with TRBD1. The CDR3 runs 15 residues. J was trimmed by 11 bases and V by 3 bases; bases with no gene match: 11. From germline, CDR1 is SGHRS and CDR2 YFSETQ. The CDR3 sequence: CASSSAGRGRAPLHF. The CDR3 DNA is TGCGCCAGCAGCTCAGCCGGTAGGGGGCGCGCACCCCTCCACTTT.

The V and J genes are TRBV7-9 and TRBJ2-5; D may be TRBD1 (5 bases). The CDR3 spans 14 residues. The germline V and J ends were trimmed by 5 bases and 4 bases, with 14 bases remaining between them. Germline CDR1 reads SEHNR; CDR2 reads FQNEAQ (reference sequence). Here the CDR3 DNA reads TGTGCCAGCAGCCAAACCCCAGGGCGAGAGACCCAGTACTTC. Its protein product is CASSQTPGRETQYF.

In its sample, this clonotype was seen many times. The rearrangement uses TRBV10-3 and TRBJ2-3, with D maybe TRBD1 (6 bases). The CDR3 has 15 amino acids. Trimming took off 6 bases at V and 0 bases at J, with 13 bases between the two ends. Germline CDR1 ENHRY, CDR2 SYGVKD. CDR3 sequence (DNA): TGTGCCATCAGGGGGACAATCCAAAGCACAGATACGCAGTATTTT. This encodes CAIRGTIQSTDTQYF.

This clonotype occurred many times. CDR3 amino acids: CASSLAGRGWNNEQFF. DNA for the CDR3: TGTGCCAGCAGCTTAGCGGGCAGGGGGTGGAACAATGAGCAGTTCTTC. The chain has TRBV7-9 and TRBJ2-1, with 7 bases identical to TRBD1. The CDR3 contains 16 residues. V was clipped by 0 bases and J by 5 bases; unmatched bases: 7. Germline CDR1 SEHNR, CDR2 FQNEAQ (reference sequence).

This clonotype appeared a few times. The chain joins TRBV20-1 to TRBJ1-1; 7 nucleotides agree with TRBD1. V lost 0 bases and J lost 9; bases outside the gene matches: 13. CDR3 size: 15 residues. CDR1 and CDR2 from the germline V gene are DFQATT and SNEGSKA (reference sequence). The CDR3 DNA sequence: TGCAGTGCTAGAGAACCCCCGAACCCGGGACAGAAAGCTTTCTTT. As protein: CSAREPPNPGQKAFF.

The V gene is TRBV4-2, the J gene TRBJ1-2; no firm D call. Germline assignment: CDR1 LGHNA and CDR2 YNFKEQ. This CDR3 has 14 residues. Trimming shortened V by 0 bases and J by 4 bases, and 9 bases separated the two germline ends. The CDR3 spells CASSQDSGFYGYTF. The CDR3 DNA sequence: TGTGCCAGCAGCCAAGACTCGGGGTTCTATGGCTACACCTTC.

There are many counts of this clonotype. J is TRBJ2-1 and V is TRBV20-1; TRBD1 might be the D (6 bases). Trimming removed 6 bases at V and 5 bases at J, with 8 bases between. The length of the CDR3 is 11 residues. Germline CDR1 and CDR2: DFQATT and SNEGSKA (reference sequence). Written as DNA, the CDR3 is TGCAGTGCCCGACAGGACAATGAGCAGTTCTTC. It encodes CSARQDNEQFF.

This clonotype was observed many times. The chain is built from TRBV20-1 and TRBJ1-2; 12 nucleotides line up with TRBD1. The V gene end was trimmed by 1 base and the J gene end by 10 bases; junction bases not matched to a gene: 22. Germline V CDR1 and CDR2: DFQATT, SNEGSKA (reference sequence). CDR3 length: 19 residues. CDR3 sequence: CSARGPLGTGGAGGPLYTF. CDR3 nucleotide sequence: TGCAGTGCTAGAGGGCCTTTAGGGACAGGGGGCGCGGGGGGCCCGCTCTACACCTTC.

This clonotype was observed a few times. This sequence joins TRBV18 and TRBJ2-5; TRBD2 might be the D (6 bases). The CDR3 sequence is 16 residues long. Germline V gives CDR1 KGHSH, CDR2 LQKENI. V gave up 3 bases and J gave up 1 base, with 15 bases separating them. CDR3 protein: CASSPGLGSPQETQYF. CDR3 nucleotide sequence: TGTGCCAGCTCACCGGGGCTCGGGAGCCCCCAAGAGACCCAGTACTTC.

This clonotype was seen ten or more times. The V gene is TRBV5-1, the J gene TRBJ2-3; D is perhaps TRBD2 (6 bases). The V end lost 4 bases, the J end lost 1 base, and 16 bases lay between the germline ends. Germline V gene data show CDR1 as SGHRS and CDR2 as YFSETQ. This CDR3 spans 16 amino acids. Here the CDR3 DNA reads TGCGCCAGCAGCCGGTGGGACGGGGGTCGCACAGATACGCAGTATTTT. Amino acid sequence: CASSRWDGGRTDTQYF.

This clonotype was found many times. The chain couples TRBV7-3 to TRBJ1-1, with D uncertain. The V and J ends lost 3 bases and 1 base respectively, with 6 bases between them. Germline V gives CDR1 SGHTA, CDR2 FQGTGA. The CDR3 has 13 residues. CDR3 DNA: TGTGCCAGCAGCTTCCCAGGGAACACTGAAGCTTTCTTT. Translation: CASSFPGNTEAFF.

V usage is TRBV5-1 and J usage is TRBJ1-1, with D uncertain. This CDR3 contains 14 residues. V was clipped by 0 bases and J by 1 base, with 7 bases between them. Germline V gene lookup returns CDR1 SGHRS and CDR2 YFSETQ. CDR3 protein: CASSLVTENTEAFF. As DNA, the CDR3 is TGCGCCAGCAGCTTGGTTACGGAGAACACTGAAGCTTTCTTT.